Each of the 9 T cell receptor beta chains below was sequenced from the same sample in a study of cytomegalovirus exposure and HLA in healthy donors. TCRdb's table, derived via immunoSEQ multiplex PCR, lists solely in-frame clones and lacks some. The table has fewer than 350,000 clones, 70% to 90% seen once. The sample taken for sequencing was PBMCs. The origin of the receptors is a woman under 30 in good health and CMV-seronegative.

In this sample, this clone turned up once. V and J are TRBV28 and TRBJ1-5; maybe TRBD1 (5 bases). Germline CDR1 reads MDHEN; CDR2 reads SYDVKM. V gave up 5 bases and J gave up 7 bases, with 15 bases separating them. This CDR3 is built from 14 residues. The CDR3 nucleotides are TGTGCCAGCAGTGGGGGGGGAGGTGGCCAGCCCCAGCATTTT. Protein: CASSGGGGGQPQHF.

V usage is TRBV14 and J usage is TRBJ1-2; 8 bases line up with TRBD1. J gave up 5 bases and V 3 bases, and 2 bases lay outside the gene matches. CDR1 and CDR2 (germline): SGHDN, FVKESK. The CDR3 has 13 residues. In DNA, the CDR3 is TGTGCCAGCAGCCAGAGGACAGGGTATGGCTACACCTTC. As protein: CASSQRTGYGYTF. Full variable domain (outside the CDR3, taken from reference TRBV14 and TRBJ1-2): EAGVTQFPSHSVIEKGQTVTLRCDPISGHDNLYWYRRVMGKEIKFLLHFVKESKQDESGMPNNRFLAERTGGTYSTLKVQPAELEDSGVYFCASSQRTGYGYTFGSGTRLTVV.

This clone appeared once. The chain joins TRBV5-1 to TRBJ2-7; TRBD1 matches at 9 bases. The CDR3 is made up of 16 amino acids. Germline-derived CDR1 and CDR2 are SGHRS and YFSETQ. J lost 5 bases, V lost 4 bases, and 13 bases had no gene match. The CDR3 region is CASSPPSGTGFHEQYF. The CDR3 DNA reads TGCGCCAGCAGCCCCCCGTCCGGGACAGGGTTCCACGAGCAGTACTTC. The full variable domain, completed using reference TRBV5-1 and TRBJ2-7, is KAGVTQTPRYLIKTRGQQVTLSCSPISGHRSVSWYQQTPGQGLQFLFEYFSETQRNKGNFPGRFSGRQFSNSRSEMNVSTLELGDSALYLCASSPPSGTGFHEQYFGPGTRLTVT.

This clone has just one count. The chain is built from TRBV30 and TRBJ2-1, with D perhaps TRBD2 (5 bases). V dropped 7 bases and J dropped 2 bases, with 15 bases sitting between them. CDR1 GTSNPN and CDR2 SVGIG come from the germline V gene (reference sequence). The length of the CDR3 is 14 residues. CDR3 nucleotide sequence: TGTGCCTTTCCCATTGGGGAGCCCTACAATGAGCAGTTCTTC. Its protein is CAFPIGEPYNEQFF.

This chain joins TRBV7-2 and TRBJ2-1, with 8 nucleotides matching TRBD2. Germline values: CDR1 SGHTA, CDR2 FQGNSA. This CDR3 region has 15 residues. V was pared by 1 base and J by 7 bases, with 6 bases of the junction left unmatched. CDR3 residues: CASSLVGGRSNEQFF. Here the CDR3 DNA reads TGTGCCAGCAGCTTAGTCGGCGGGAGGTCTAATGAGCAGTTCTTC.

The V call is TRBV27, the J call TRBJ2-1, with TRBD1 matching over 9 bases. Trimming removed 5 bases from V and 4 bases from J; junction bases left unmatched: 6. The CDR3 length is 15 residues. Germline lookup yields CDR1 MNHEY and CDR2 SMNVEV (reference sequence). CDR3 residues: CASSTGTGLYNEQFF. CDR3 coding DNA: TGTGCCAGCAGTACCGGGACAGGGCTATACAATGAGCAGTTCTTC.

The V and J genes are TRBV2 and TRBJ1-2; weak D call: TRBD1 (6 bases). The CDR3 extends over 14 amino acids. The germline V and J ends were trimmed by 5 bases and 5 bases, with 15 bases remaining between them. The V gene's germline CDR1 is SNHLY and CDR2 FYNNEI. The CDR3 loop is CASSRDTYGYGYTF. Here the CDR3 DNA reads TGTGCCAGCAGTCGGGACACCTATGGGTATGGCTACACCTTC.

The chain combines TRBV25-1 with TRBJ1-2; D remains ambiguous. Germline CDR1 reads MGHDK; CDR2 reads SYGVNS. V lost 1 base and J lost 7, with 13 bases in between. The CDR3 consists of 14 residues. The DNA for the CDR3 is TGTGCCAGCAGTGAATCGCTAGGAGGAAGTGGCTACACCTTC. It is translated as CASSESLGGSGYTF.

The chain has TRBV7-3 and TRBJ2-1; D is uncertain. CDR3 size: 14 residues. Deletions cut 2 bases from V and 7 bases from J, with 12 bases between. Germline V lookup: CDR1 SGHTA, CDR2 FQGTGA. Here the CDR3 DNA reads TGTGCCAGCAGCTTATTACTATCTGTGAATGAGCAGTTCTTC. As protein: CASSLLLSVNEQFF.